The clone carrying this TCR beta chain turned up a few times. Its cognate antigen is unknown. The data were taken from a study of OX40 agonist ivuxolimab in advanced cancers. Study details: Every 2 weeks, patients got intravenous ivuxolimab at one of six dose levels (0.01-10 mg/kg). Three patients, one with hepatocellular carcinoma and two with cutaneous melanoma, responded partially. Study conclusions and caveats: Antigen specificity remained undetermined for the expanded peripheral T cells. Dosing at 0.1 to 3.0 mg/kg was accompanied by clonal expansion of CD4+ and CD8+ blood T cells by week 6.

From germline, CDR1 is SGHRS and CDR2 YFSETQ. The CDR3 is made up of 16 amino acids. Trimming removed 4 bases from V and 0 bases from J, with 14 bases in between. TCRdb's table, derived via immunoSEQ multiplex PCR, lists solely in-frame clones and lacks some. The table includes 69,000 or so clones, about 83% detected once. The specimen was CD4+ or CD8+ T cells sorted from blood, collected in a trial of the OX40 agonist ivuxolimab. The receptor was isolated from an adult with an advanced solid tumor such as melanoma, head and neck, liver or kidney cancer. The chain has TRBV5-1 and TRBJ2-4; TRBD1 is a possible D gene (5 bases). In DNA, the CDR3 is TGCGCCAGCAGCACTCAGGGAATTGGAGCCAAAAACATTCAGTACTTC. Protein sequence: CASSTQGIGAKNIQYF.